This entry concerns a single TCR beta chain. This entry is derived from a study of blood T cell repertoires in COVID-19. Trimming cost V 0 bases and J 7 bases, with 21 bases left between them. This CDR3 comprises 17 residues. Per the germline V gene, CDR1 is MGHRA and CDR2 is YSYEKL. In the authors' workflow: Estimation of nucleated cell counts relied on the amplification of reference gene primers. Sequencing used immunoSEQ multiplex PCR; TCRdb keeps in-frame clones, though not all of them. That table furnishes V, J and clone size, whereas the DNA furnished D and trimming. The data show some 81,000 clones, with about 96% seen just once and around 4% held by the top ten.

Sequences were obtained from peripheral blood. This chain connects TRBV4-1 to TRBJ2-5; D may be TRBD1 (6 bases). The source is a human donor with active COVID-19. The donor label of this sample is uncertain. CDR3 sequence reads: CASSQEPRLTGKATQYF. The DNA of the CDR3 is TGCGCCAGCAGCCAAGAACCCCGCTTGACAGGCAAGGCGACCCAGTACTTC.